These 20 T cell receptor beta chains were all obtained from the same sample, sequenced in a study of blood T cell repertoires in COVID-19. Some clones are missing from TCRdb's copy, which holds only in-frame ones; the method was immunoSEQ multiplex PCR. The table lists around 130,000 clones, approximately 78% of them singletons. The sample comprised peripheral blood. Every receptor here comes from a woman aged 80 or older with acute or convalescent COVID-19.

The chain employs TRBV18 and TRBJ1-5, with unresolved D. The germline CDR1 and CDR2 sequences are KGHSH and LQKENI. Trimming pared 4 bases from V and 3 bases from J, leaving 4 bases between. The CDR3 is 12 amino acids. CDR3: CASSLLNQPQHF. In DNA form, the CDR3 reads TGTGCCAGCTCACTACTCAATCAGCCCCAGCATTTT.

This rearrangement joins TRBV2 to TRBJ1-5, with D maybe TRBD1 (5 bases). Germline V gives CDR1 SNHLY, CDR2 FYNNEI. CDR3 size: 17 residues. V gave up 3 bases and J gave up 0 bases, with 15 bases separating them. The CDR3 sequence is CASSESRAPYSNQPQHF. CDR3 nucleotide sequence: TGTGCCAGCAGTGAGTCCAGGGCACCATATAGCAATCAGCCCCAGCATTTT.

V usage is TRBV5-8 and J usage is TRBJ2-1, with a tentative D call TRBD2 (5 bases). Germline assignment: CDR1 SGHTS and CDR2 YDEGEE. This CDR3 spans 15 amino acids. Trimming stripped 1 base from V and 4 bases from J, with 12 bases between. The DNA of the CDR3 is TGTGCCAGCAGCTTGTCTCTAGCTAATTACAATGAGCAGTTCTTC. This translates into CASSLSLANYNEQFF. The variable domain in full, with the rest retrieved from reference TRBV5-8 and TRBJ2-1, is EAGVTQSPTHLIKTRGQQATLRCSPISGHTSVYWYQQALGLGLQFLLWYDEGEERNRGNFPPRFSGRQFPNYSSELNVNALELEDSALYLCASSLSLANYNEQFFGPGTRLTVL.

This rearrangement joins TRBV4-1 to TRBJ1-5; D possibly corresponds to TRBD1 (5 bases). Germline assignment: CDR1 MGHRA and CDR2 YSYEKL. CDR3 length: 17 amino acids. Trimming shortened V by 2 bases and J by 6 bases, and 20 bases separated the two germline ends. The CDR3 nucleotides are TGCGCCAGCAGCCAACAACGGGGGACGGTGGGGACTCAGCCCCAGCATTTT. It encodes CASSQQRGTVGTQPQHF.

The J gene is TRBJ1-2, the V gene TRBV5-4; D is unresolved. Between the trimmed V and J ends, which lost 1 base and 3 bases, there was a span of 10 bases. Germline CDR1 SGHNT, CDR2 YYREEE (reference sequence). The CDR3 contains 14 residues. The CDR3 reads CASSLNVRDYGYTF. The CDR3 region has the DNA TGTGCCAGCAGCTTGAACGTCCGGGACTATGGCTACACCTTC.

This clone was observed many times. The chain links TRBV5-1 to TRBJ2-1, with TRBD2 matching over 7 bases. Germline V gene lookup returns CDR1 SGHRS and CDR2 YFSETQ. There are 16 residues in the CDR3. Trimming removed 0 bases from V and 5 bases from J; junction bases left unmatched: 8. CDR3 protein: CASSLASGEVNNEQFF. DNA of the CDR3: TGCGCCAGCAGCTTGGCTAGCGGAGAGGTAAACAATGAGCAGTTCTTC.

The genes are TRBV7-2 and TRBJ1-6; 10 bases line up with TRBD1. The CDR3 is 14 amino acids. Germline V gene sequence: CDR1 SGHTA, CDR2 FQGNSA. The junction had 4 bases not matched to a gene; V was cut back by 5 bases and J by 9 bases. The CDR3 spells CASSHRDRGSPLHF. CDR3 nucleotide sequence: TGTGCCAGCAGCCATCGGGACAGGGGTTCACCCCTCCACTTT.

The sample holds a few counts of this clone. The V gene is TRBV19, the J gene TRBJ2-7; TRBD2 aligns across 7 bases. With V trimmed by 2 bases and J by 3 bases, 4 bases remained unmatched. In germline, CDR1 is LNHDA, CDR2 SQIVND (reference sequence). This CDR3 is built from 14 residues. CDR3 sequence reads: CASSIKVAGYEQYF. CDR3 DNA sequence: TGTGCCAGTAGTATAAAGGTAGCGGGCTACGAGCAGTACTTC.

This clone occurred once. The chain combines TRBV27 with TRBJ1-1, with D possibly TRBD1 on 5 matching bases. V lost 3 bases and J 3 bases, leaving 11 bases between the germline ends. Per germline, CDR1 MNHEY and CDR2 SMNVEV (reference sequence). The CDR3 length is 14 residues. The DNA for the CDR3 is TGTGCCAGCAGTTTGAGACGGGGGGACACTGAAGCTTTCTTT. Residues: CASSLRRGDTEAFF.

The V gene is TRBV28, the J gene TRBJ1-5, with D hard to call. Per germline, CDR1 MDHEN and CDR2 SYDVKM. The CDR3 spans 17 residues. V was shortened by 1 base and J by 1 base, with 14 bases between the two germline ends. CDR3 DNA sequence: TGTGCCAGCAGTTTATATCCCCTCGGTTTAAGCAATCAGCCCCAGCATTTT. Protein: CASSLYPLGLSNQPQHF.

The chain employs TRBV27 and TRBJ1-4, with TRBD1 matching 9 bases. Trimming removed 6 bases from V and 0 bases from J; junction bases left unmatched: 11. The CDR3 sequence is 18 residues long. Germline loops: CDR1 MNHEY, CDR2 SMNVEV (reference sequence). The CDR3 sequence: CASRTRTGDKATNEKLFF. Here the CDR3 DNA reads TGTGCCAGCAGAACTAGGACAGGGGACAAGGCAACTAATGAAAAACTGTTTTTT.

This rearrangement joins TRBV3-1 (or the pseudogene TRBV3-2) to TRBJ2-3; no reliable D call. V lost 3 bases to trimming and J lost 0 bases, with 7 bases between them. The germline V gene encodes CDR1 LGHDT and CDR2 YNNKEL (reference sequence). The CDR3 has 14 residues. The DNA for the CDR3 is TGTGCCAGCAGCCACGGGTATAGCACAGATACGCAGTATTTT. Protein sequence: CASSHGYSTDTQYF.

This sequence joins TRBV6-1 and TRBJ2-1; D gene uncertain. This CDR3 has 13 amino acids. V was cut by 2 bases and J by 9 bases, with 11 bases left in between. The V gene's germline CDR1 is MNHNS and CDR2 SASEGT. In DNA, the CDR3 is TGTGCCAGCAGTGAACGCTATAAGAGTGAGCAGTTCTTC. Amino acid sequence: CASSERYKSEQFF.

The J gene is TRBJ2-3, the V gene TRBV7-2; D may be TRBD2 (5 bases). The CDR3 runs 14 residues. The germline V and J ends were trimmed by 5 bases and 2 bases, with 11 bases remaining between them. CDR1 is SGHTA and CDR2 is FQGNSA in the germline V gene. CDR3 in amino acids: CASSTGVYTDTQYF. CDR3 in DNA: TGTGCCAGCAGCACCGGGGTCTACACAGATACGCAGTATTTT.

J is TRBJ1-1 and V is TRBV9; TRBD1 might be the D (5 bases). Trimming pared 2 bases from V and 5 bases from J, leaving 10 bases between. The V gene's germline CDR1 is SGDLS and CDR2 YYNGEE. The CDR3 loop spans 13 amino acids. The CDR3: CASSVDSGTEAFF. CDR3 coding DNA: TGTGCCAGCAGCGTTGACAGTGGGACTGAAGCTTTCTTT.

This clone was detected once. J is TRBJ1-1 and V is TRBV10-3; 11 bases are a match to TRBD1. This CDR3 comprises 14 residues. Germline V gene sequence: CDR1 ENHRY, CDR2 SYGVKD. Trimming at V came to 3 bases and at J to 6 bases, leaving 3 bases not matched to a gene. The DNA for the CDR3 is TGTGCCATCAGTGATCCGGGACAGGGGGCTGAAGCTTTCTTT. Its translation is CAISDPGQGAEAFF.

V is TRBV25-1 and J is TRBJ2-5; D gene ambiguous. The germline CDR1 and CDR2 sequences are MGHDK and SYGVNS. The CDR3 contains 13 residues. Trimming shortened V by 1 base and J by 3 bases, and 6 bases separated the two germline ends. The CDR3: CASSESAEETQYF. The CDR3, as DNA: TGTGCCAGCAGTGAATCGGCGGAAGAGACCCAGTACTTC.

V usage is TRBV6-6 and J usage is TRBJ2-7, with a tentative D call TRBD2 (6 bases). CDR1 is MNHNY, CDR2 SVGAGI, per germline (reference sequence). The CDR3 is made up of 14 amino acids. V gave up 0 bases and J gave up 2 bases, with 8 bases separating them. CDR3 in DNA: TGTGCCAGCAGTTACTCTAGGACTACCTACGAGCAGTACTTC. Translated: CASSYSRTTYEQYF.

This chain's CDR3 is CASSVEARAPEQFF. The CDR3 nucleotides read TGTGCCAGCAGCGTAGAGGCCAGGGCCCCTGAGCAGTTCTTC. V and J are TRBV9 and TRBJ2-1; a weak D match, TRBD1 (5 bases). The germline gives CDR1 SGDLS, CDR2 YYNGEE. The CDR3 runs to 14 residues. Trimming took off 0 bases at V and 9 bases at J, with 13 bases between the two ends.

V is TRBV15 and J is TRBJ1-2, with D maybe TRBD1 (6 bases). V dropped 5 bases and J dropped 3 bases, with 10 bases sitting between them. CDR1 and CDR2 from the germline V gene are LNHNV and YYDKDF (reference sequence). The CDR3 runs to 13 residues. The chain's CDR3 is CATSGQSDYGYTF. In DNA, the CDR3 is TGTGCCACCAGCGGACAGTCTGACTATGGCTACACCTTC.